This T cell receptor beta chain was captured by sequencing in a study of CD8+ T cells in alopecia areata. Notes on this clone: Gene names denote mouse genes. The sequence runs out 4 residues before the end of the CDR3; the remainder is reconstructed from the germline J gene.

Germline CDR1 FNHDT, CDR2 SITEND (reference sequence). There are 14 residues in the CDR3. With 4 bases removed from V and 0 bases from J, the gap between germline ends came to 10 bases. After pooling, cutaneous lymph node cells were sorted with CD4, CD8alpha, NKG2D, NKG2ACE and other markers. Extracted from the samples, RNA was reverse transcribed into cDNA to serve as the sequencing template. TCRdb keeps only in-frame clones here, not all; method: immunoSEQ multiplex PCR. Singletons are absent from the sample, which has around 290,000 clones. The sequence came from a C3H/HeJ mouse with alopecia areata. The mouse strain carries the MHC haplotype H2-k. This chain links TRBV19 with TRBJ1-2, with D possibly being TRBD1 (5 bases). The sequenced sample consisted of CD4+ T cells sorted from a lymph node. The covered CDR3 bases are TGTGCCAGCAGTCGGGGGACTCCAAACTCC. This gives the protein CASSRGTPNS. The full-length CDR3 reads as CASSRGTPNSDYTF.